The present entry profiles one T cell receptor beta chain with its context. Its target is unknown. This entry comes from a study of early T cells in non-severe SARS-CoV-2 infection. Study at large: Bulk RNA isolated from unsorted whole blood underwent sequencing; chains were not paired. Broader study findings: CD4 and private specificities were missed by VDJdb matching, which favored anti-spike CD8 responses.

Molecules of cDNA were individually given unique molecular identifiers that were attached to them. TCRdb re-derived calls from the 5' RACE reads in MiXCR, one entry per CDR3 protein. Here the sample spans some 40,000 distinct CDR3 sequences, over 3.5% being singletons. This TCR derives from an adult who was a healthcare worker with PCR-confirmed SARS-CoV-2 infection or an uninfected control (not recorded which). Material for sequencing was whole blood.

CDR3 bases: TGCGCCAGCTCCGAAGTGGGAGGCTATAATTCACCCCTCCACTTT. It codes for CASSEVGGYNSPLHF. The chain couples TRBV10-2 to TRBJ1-6; D uncertain. CDR3 length equals 15 residues. Between the trimmed V and J ends, which lost 8 bases and 3 bases, there was a span of 14 bases. Germline loops: CDR1 WSHSY, CDR2 SAAADI.